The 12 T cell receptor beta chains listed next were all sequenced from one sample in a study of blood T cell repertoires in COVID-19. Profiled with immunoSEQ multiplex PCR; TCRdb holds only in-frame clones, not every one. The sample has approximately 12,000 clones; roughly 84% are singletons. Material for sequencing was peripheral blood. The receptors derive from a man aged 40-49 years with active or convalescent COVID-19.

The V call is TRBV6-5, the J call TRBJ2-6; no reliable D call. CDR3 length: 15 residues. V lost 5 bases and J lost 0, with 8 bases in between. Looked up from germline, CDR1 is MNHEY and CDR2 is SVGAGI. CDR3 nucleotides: TGTGCCAGCAGTCCGACGGGCTCTGGGGCCAACGTCCTGACTTTC. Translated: CASSPTGSGANVLTF.

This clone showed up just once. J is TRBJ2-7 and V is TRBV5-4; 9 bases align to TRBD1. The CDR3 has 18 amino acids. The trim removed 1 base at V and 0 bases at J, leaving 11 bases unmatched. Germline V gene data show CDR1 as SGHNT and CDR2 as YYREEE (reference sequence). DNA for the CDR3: TGTGCCAGCAGCTTGCCCCCGACAGGGGGTTCCGGCTCCTACGAGCAGTACTTC. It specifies CASSLPPTGGSGSYEQYF.

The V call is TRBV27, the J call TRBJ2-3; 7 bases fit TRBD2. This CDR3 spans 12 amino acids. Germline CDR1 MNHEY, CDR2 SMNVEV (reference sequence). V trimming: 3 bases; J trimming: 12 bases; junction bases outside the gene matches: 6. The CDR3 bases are TGTGCCAGCAGTTTGGGCGGGGGTCCCCAGTATTTT. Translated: CASSLGGGPQYF.

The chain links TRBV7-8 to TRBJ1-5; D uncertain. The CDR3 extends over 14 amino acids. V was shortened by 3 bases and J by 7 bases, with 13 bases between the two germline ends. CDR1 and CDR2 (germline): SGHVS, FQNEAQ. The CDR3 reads CASSFVSSEQPQHF. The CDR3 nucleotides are TGTGCCAGCAGCTTTGTGTCCTCAGAACAGCCCCAGCATTTT.

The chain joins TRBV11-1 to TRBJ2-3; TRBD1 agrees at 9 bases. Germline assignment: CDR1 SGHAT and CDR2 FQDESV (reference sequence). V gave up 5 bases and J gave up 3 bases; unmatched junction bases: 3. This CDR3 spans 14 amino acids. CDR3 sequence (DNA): TGTGCCAGCAGCGCCGGGACAGGGACAGATACGCAGTATTTT. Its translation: CASSAGTGTDTQYF.

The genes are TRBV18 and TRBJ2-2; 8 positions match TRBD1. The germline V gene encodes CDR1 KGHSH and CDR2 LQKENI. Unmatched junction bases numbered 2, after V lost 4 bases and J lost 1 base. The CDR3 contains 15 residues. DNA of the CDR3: TGTGCCAGCTCACTCGGGACAGGGAACACCGGGGAGCTGTTTTTT. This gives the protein CASSLGTGNTGELFF.

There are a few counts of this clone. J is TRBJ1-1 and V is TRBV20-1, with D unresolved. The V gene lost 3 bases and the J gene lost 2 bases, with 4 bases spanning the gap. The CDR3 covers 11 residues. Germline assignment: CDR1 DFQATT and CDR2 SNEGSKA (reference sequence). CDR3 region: CSASSNTEAFF. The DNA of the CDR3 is TGCAGTGCTAGCAGTAACACTGAAGCTTTCTTT.

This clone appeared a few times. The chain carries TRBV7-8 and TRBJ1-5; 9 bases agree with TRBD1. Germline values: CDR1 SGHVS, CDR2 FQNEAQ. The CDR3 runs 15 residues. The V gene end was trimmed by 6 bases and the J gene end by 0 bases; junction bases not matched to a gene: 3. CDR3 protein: CASREDRGSNQPQHF. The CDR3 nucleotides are TGTGCCAGCAGGGAGGACAGGGGTAGCAATCAGCCCCAGCATTTT.

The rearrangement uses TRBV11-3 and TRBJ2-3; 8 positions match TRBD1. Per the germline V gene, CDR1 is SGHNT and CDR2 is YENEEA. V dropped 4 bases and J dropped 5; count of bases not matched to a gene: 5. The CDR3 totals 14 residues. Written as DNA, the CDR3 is TGTGCCAGCAGCTCCCGACAGGGGAAAGATACGCAGTATTTT. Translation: CASSSRQGKDTQYF.

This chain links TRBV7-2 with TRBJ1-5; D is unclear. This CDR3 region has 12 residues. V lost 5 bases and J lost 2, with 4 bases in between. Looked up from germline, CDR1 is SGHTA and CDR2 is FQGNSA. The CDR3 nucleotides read TGTGCCAGCAGCCATCGCAATCAGCCCCAGCATTTT. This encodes CASSHRNQPQHF.

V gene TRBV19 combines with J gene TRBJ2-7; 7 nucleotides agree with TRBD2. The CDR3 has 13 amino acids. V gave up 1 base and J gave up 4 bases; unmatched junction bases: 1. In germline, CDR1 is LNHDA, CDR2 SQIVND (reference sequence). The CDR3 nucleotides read TGTGCCAGTAGTATAGGGGGAGGGTACGAGCAGTACTTC. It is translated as CASSIGGGYEQYF.

CDR3 loop: CASSPDTPSNQPQHF. The CDR3 DNA follows: TGTGCCAGCAGTCCGGACACCCCAAGCAATCAGCCCCAGCATTTT. The V and J genes are TRBV27 and TRBJ1-5; a possible D gene is TRBD1 (5 bases). Germline V gives CDR1 MNHEY, CDR2 SMNVEV (reference sequence). Trimming left V 5 bases short and J 1 base short, with 12 bases between. The CDR3 has 15 amino acids.